This T cell receptor (beta chain) was sequenced in a study of blood T cell repertoires in COVID-19. Original processing methods: Reference gene primers were amplified, and this amplification served to estimate nucleated cell counts. This table comes from immunoSEQ multiplex PCR, and its TCRdb copy is limited to in-frame clones, with some not included. That table is the source of V, J and clone size, and D and trimming were worked out from the DNA. The data show around 120,000 clones, just over 70% seen once. The sample was peripheral blood. This receptor was taken from a human donor with acute or convalescent COVID-19. The donor label of this sample is uncertain.

The CDR3 loop reads CSVRAGGDEKLFF. CDR3 coding DNA: TGCAGCGTGAGGGCGGGTGGGGATGAAAAACTGTTTTTT. The chain uses TRBV29-1 and TRBJ1-4; the D is unclear. The CDR3 has 13 residues. CDR1 and CDR2 (germline): SQVTM, ANQGSEA. V lost 6 bases to trimming and J lost 6 bases, with 14 bases between them.